The 19 T cell receptor beta chains below all came from one sample that was sequenced in a study of T-cell memory formation after mild COVID-19. Each CDR3 protein is one row after TCRdb ran MiXCR on the 5' RACE reads. This table holds tens of thousands of distinct CDR3 sequences, around 13% found once. Sequencing used PBMCs or a T cell subset sorted from them (not recorded which). The origin of the receptors is an adult woman who had mild COVID-19 (a few samples of this study predate the infection). Cell type and time point are not known.

The chain joins TRBV7-9 to TRBJ1-1; D gene uncertain. The CDR3 extends over 13 amino acids. The germline V gene has CDR1 SEHNR and CDR2 FQNEAQ (reference sequence). V was shortened by 6 bases and J by 6 bases, with 14 bases between the two germline ends. The DNA of the CDR3 is TGTGCCAGCAGGGAAATAGGGTTGGCTGAAGCTTTCTTT. Amino acid sequence: CASREIGLAEAFF.

This rearrangement joins TRBV5-1 to TRBJ2-2; D unresolved. From germline, CDR1 is SGHRS and CDR2 YFSETQ. V shed 4 bases and J shed 4 bases, with 5 bases lying between them. This CDR3 is 12 amino acids long. As DNA, the CDR3 is TGCGCCAGCAGCCACCGCACCGGGGAGCTGTTTTTT. Translation: CASSHRTGELFF.

V gene TRBV20-1 combines with J gene TRBJ2-7, with D perhaps TRBD1 (5 bases). The length of the CDR3 is 14 residues. Deletions cut 3 bases from V and 5 bases from J, with 17 bases between. CDR1 is DFQATT and CDR2 is SNEGSKA in the germline V gene (reference sequence). CDR3 loop: CSASWPGYIHEQYF. The CDR3, as DNA: TGCAGTGCTAGTTGGCCAGGGTATATACACGAGCAGTACTTC.

This sequence joins TRBV12-3 or TRBV12-4 and TRBJ2-6, with D perhaps matching TRBD1 (6 bases). Trimming removed 1 base from V and 4 bases from J, with 11 bases in between. The CDR3 consists of 16 residues. The DNA for the CDR3 is TGTGCCAGCAGTTTAGTCGTAGGGACAGGGGCCAACGTCCTGACTTTC. Its translation: CASSLVVGTGANVLTF.

The V call is TRBV5-6, the J call TRBJ2-2; TRBD1 might be the D (6 bases). The germline V gene has CDR1 SGHDT and CDR2 YYEEEE. This CDR3 is 16 amino acids long. Between the trimmed V and J ends, which lost 2 bases and 5 bases, there was a span of 16 bases. The CDR3 coding sequence is TGTGCCAGCAGCTTCCGAGGACAGCGCTTGACCGGGGAGCTGTTTTTT. Its translation: CASSFRGQRLTGELFF.

The chain employs TRBV7-9 and TRBJ1-1; D is unresolved. The CDR3 spans 14 residues. CDR1 is SEHNR and CDR2 is FQNEAQ in the germline V gene (reference sequence). The ends were cut back, 5 bases at V and 0 bases at J, with 10 bases in the middle. DNA for the CDR3: TGTGCCAGCAGCCGTACAGACATGAACACTGAAGCTTTCTTT. Protein product: CASSRTDMNTEAFF. The whole variable domain, remainder taken from reference TRBV7-9 and TRBJ1-1, is DTGVSQNPRHKITKRGQNVTFRCDPISEHNRLYWYRQTLGQGPEFLTYFQNEAQLEKSRLLSDRFSAERPKGSFSTLEIQRTEQGDSAMYLCASSRTDMNTEAFFGQGTRLTVV.

CDR3 bases: TGCGCCAGCAGCCAGAAAGCGGGACTCATTCTTCGGACAGATACGCAGTATTTT. Translation gives CASSQKAGLILRTDTQYF. The chain carries TRBV4-3 and TRBJ2-3; 7 bases line up with TRBD2. This CDR3 contains 18 residues. The V gene's germline CDR1 is LGHNA and CDR2 YSLEER. V shed 3 bases and J 3 bases; nucleotides not matched to a gene: 15.

The gene calls are TRBV14 and TRBJ2-7, with a possible D match to TRBD1 (5 bases). The CDR3 spans 13 residues. V lost 4 bases, J lost 1 base, and 8 bases lay in between. Germline lookup yields CDR1 SGHDN and CDR2 FVKESK. The CDR3 DNA is TGTGCCAGCAGCCCCCGGACATCCTACGAGCAGTACTTC. This translates into CASSPRTSYEQYF.

This rearrangement joins TRBV6-4 to TRBJ2-1; 9 nucleotides line up with TRBD2. The CDR3 spans 15 residues. Germline values: CDR1 MRHNA, CDR2 SNTAGT. After removal of 1 base from V and 5 bases from J, the junction contained 3 bases not matched to a gene. The CDR3 spells CASSDWSSGDNEQFF. CDR3 sequence (DNA): TGTGCCAGCAGTGACTGGTCTAGCGGGGACAATGAGCAGTTCTTC.

The CDR3 here is CASSKRTSGTSYEQYF. The DNA for the CDR3 is TGTGCCAGCAGCAAGCGGACTAGCGGGACGTCCTACGAGCAGTACTTC. The chain has TRBV7-9 and TRBJ2-7, with TRBD2 identical over 12 bases. J was trimmed by 1 base and V by 5 bases; bases with no gene match: 6. This CDR3 is built from 16 residues. The germline gives CDR1 SEHNR, CDR2 FQNEAQ (reference sequence).

This clonotype has just a few counts. The chain is built from TRBV7-3 and TRBJ2-5; no definite D call. Germline loops: CDR1 SGHTA, CDR2 FQGTGA. CDR3 length equals 14 residues. Trimming removed 2 bases from V and 5 bases from J, with 12 bases in between. CDR3 residues: CASSLVGSSETQYF. The CDR3 coding sequence is TGTGCCAGCAGCTTAGTGGGTAGCTCGGAGACCCAGTACTTC. Looking up the rest from reference TRBV7-3 and TRBJ2-5 gives the full variable domain: GAGVSQTPSNKVTEKGKYVELRCDPISGHTALYWYRQSLGQGPEFLIYFQGTGAADDSGLPNDRFFAVRPEGSVSTLKIQRTERGDSAVYLCASSLVGSSETQYFGPGTRLLVL.

This clonotype was seen only a few times. The chain links TRBV15 to TRBJ2-5; weak D call: TRBD1 (5 bases). The V and J ends lost 3 bases and 2 bases respectively, with 10 bases between them. This CDR3 comprises 14 residues. Germline V gene lookup returns CDR1 LNHNV and CDR2 YYDKDF (reference sequence). The CDR3 region has the DNA TGTGCCACCAGCAGGTGGGGCCCACAAGAGACCCAGTACTTC. Amino acid sequence: CATSRWGPQETQYF. The full variable domain, in which reference TRBV15 and TRBJ2-5 provide the parts outside the CDR3, is DAMVIQNPRYQVTQFGKPVTLSCSQTLNHNVMYWYQQKSSQAPKLLFHYYDKDFNNEADTPDNFQSRRPNTSFCFLDIRSPGLGDTAMYLCATSRWGPQETQYFGPGTRLLVL.

The sample holds a few counts of this clonotype. This chain links TRBV4-1 with TRBJ1-2; 9 positions agree with TRBD1. This CDR3 contains 15 residues. Unmatched junction bases numbered 3, after V lost 0 bases and J lost 4 bases. Germline values: CDR1 MGHRA, CDR2 YSYEKL. Here the CDR3 reads CASSQDQQGAYGYTF. CDR3 coding DNA: TGCGCCAGCAGCCAAGATCAACAGGGGGCCTATGGCTACACCTTC.

The V gene is TRBV7-9, the J gene TRBJ2-5; weak D call: TRBD1 (6 bases). Germline CDR1 is SEHNR and CDR2 is FQNEAQ (reference sequence). CDR3 length equals 13 residues. Trimming took 0 bases from V and 10 from J, leaving 12 bases between them. CDR3 coding DNA: TGTGCCAGCAGCTTAGCTAACAGGGCCATCCAGTACTTC. It translates to CASSLANRAIQYF.

This clonotype was counted many times. V gene TRBV29-1 combines with J gene TRBJ2-7; possible D gene TRBD1, 6 bases. CDR3 size: 11 residues. Trimming left V 1 base short and J 6 bases short, with 7 bases between. Germline V gene sequence: CDR1 SQVTM, CDR2 ANQGSEA. The CDR3 DNA sequence: TGCAGCGTTGAAGGGGGGCGCGAGCAGTACTTC. This codes for CSVEGGREQYF.

This clonotype was seen more than once but under ten times. The rearrangement uses TRBV11-2 and TRBJ2-3; 8 positions agree with TRBD2. The CDR3 contains 16 residues. V shed 5 bases and J 5 bases; nucleotides not matched to a gene: 12. Germline V CDR1 and CDR2: SGHAT, FQNNGV. CDR3 sequence reads: CASSPIPGGEGDTQYF. In nucleotides, the CDR3 is TGTGCCAGCAGCCCCATTCCGGGAGGGGAAGGAGATACGCAGTATTTT.

This clonotype has a handful of counts. This chain links TRBV19 with TRBJ1-1, with D possibly being TRBD1 (6 bases). V lost 3 bases and J lost 4, with 9 bases in between. The germline CDR1 and CDR2 sequences are LNHDA and SQIVND (reference sequence). The CDR3 length is 13 residues. CDR3 DNA: TGTGCCAGTAGTATCGGGGGGCTCACTGAAGCTTTCTTT. It translates to CASSIGGLTEAFF.

This clonotype has just a few counts. CDR3 bases: TGTGCCAGCAGCGGAGCCCTCCGCCCCGCGGGTGAAGAGACCCAGTACTTC. This codes for CASSGALRPAGEETQYF. This chain uses TRBV9 with TRBJ2-5; TRBD2 is a possible D gene (5 bases). Germline loops: CDR1 SGDLS, CDR2 YYNGEE. V was clipped by 3 bases and J by 3 bases, with 21 bases between them. The CDR3 is 17 residues long. The whole variable domain, remainder taken from reference TRBV9 and TRBJ2-5, is DSGVTQTPKHLITATGQRVTLRCSPRSGDLSVYWYQQSLDQGLQFLIQYYNGEERAKGNILERFSAQQFPDLHSELNLSSLELGDSALYFCASSGALRPAGEETQYFGPGTRLLVL.

Many counts were recorded for this clonotype. The chain is built from TRBV9 and TRBJ2-1; no clear D gene. Germline CDR1 reads SGDLS; CDR2 reads YYNGEE. This CDR3 comprises 11 residues. The germline V and J ends were trimmed by 3 bases and 8 bases, with 6 bases remaining between them. The CDR3 is CASSGTHEQFF. The CDR3 DNA reads as TGTGCCAGCAGCGGAACACATGAGCAGTTCTTC.